The sequence of this T cell receptor beta chain was determined in a study of cytomegalovirus exposure and HLA in healthy donors. Per the germline V gene, CDR1 is LNHDA and CDR2 is SQIVND (reference sequence). The CDR3 loop spans 15 amino acids. Trimming cost V 4 bases and J 5 bases; bases outside gene matches: 5. Both 60 Vbeta primers and 13 Jbeta primers went into the PCR. The method was immunoSEQ multiplex PCR; TCRdb's version includes in-frame clones alone and lacks a portion of them. This sample yields some 220,000 clones, of which about 85% are seen a single time; around 0.23% belongs to the top ten. In its sample, this clone was seen a few times.

The receptor comes from a girl aged 2 to 10 in good health and CMV-seronegative. The chain has TRBV19 and TRBJ1-4; 9 bases map to TRBD1. The source material was PBMCs. CDR3 nucleotides: TGTGCCAGTAGTACGGGACAGGGATTGAATGAAAAACTGTTTTTT. Protein sequence: CASSTGQGLNEKLFF.